Described below is a single TCR beta chain sequence and its context. This entry is derived from a study of blood T cell repertoires in COVID-19. Profiling relied on immunoSEQ multiplex PCR, and the TCRdb table lists in-frame clones only, not all of them. Of around 120,000 clones listed, around 79% are singletons. Trimming cost V 0 bases and J 2 bases; bases outside gene matches: 1. The CDR3 extends over 16 amino acids. CDR1 and CDR2 from the germline V gene are WNHNN and SYGVQD (reference sequence). The sequencing sample was made of peripheral blood. The chain links TRBV10-1 to TRBJ2-1; TRBD2 aligns across 10 bases. This TCR was sampled from a man over 45 with acute or convalescent COVID-19. The CDR3 here is CASSESSGGTYNEQFF. The CDR3 DNA follows: TGCGCCAGCAGTGAGTCTAGCGGGGGGACCTACAATGAGCAGTTCTTC.